The rows below give T cell receptor beta chains drawn from one sample of a study of blood T cells in healthy people across ages. One entry per CDR3 protein results from TCRdb running MiXCR on the 5' RACE reads. This table holds approximately 780,000 distinct CDR3 sequences, roughly 24% found once. The same specimen was also included in a second study, on T cells of mothers and their children.

Sequenced input: blood. These receptors were collected from a boy younger than 18 in good health. Both conserved end residues are part of each CDR3. The order of the fields is D gene, V gene, J gene, clone size, CDR3 DNA, CDR3 protein. A D gene is named only where the DNA matches it firmly. Rows may omit the clone size; those that give it use once, few, many or a size class.

TRBD2	TRBV9	TRBJ2-5	few	TGTGCCAGCAGCGTCGGACTAGCGGGCCTCAAAGAGACCCAGTACTTC	CASSVGLAGLKETQYF
NA	TRBV5-4	TRBJ2-6	few	TGTGCCAGCAGCTCGAGGGCCGCAGATGGGGCCAACGTCCTGACTTTC	CASSSRAADGANVLTF
TRBD2	TRBV7-9	TRBJ2-1	few	TGTGCCAGCAGCTTAGCCTACCTCAGACTAGCGGGCCCCCCTGAGCAGTTCTTC	CASSLAYLRLAGPPEQFF
NA	TRBV7-8	TRBJ2-1	NA	TGTGCCAGCAGCTTAGCGCGCGTAAGGGCGAATGAGCAGTTCTTC	CASSLARVRANEQFF
NA	TRBV29-1	TRBJ2-6	few	TGCAGCGTTCCCCTATCCTCTGGGGCCAACGTCCTGACTTTC	CSVPLSSGANVLTF
NA	TRBV11-1	TRBJ2-3	NA	TGTGCCATCCCCTTGAAGGGGCGGGCAGATACGCAGTATTTT	CAIPLKGRADTQYF
NA	TRBV5-1	TRBJ2-3	NA	TGCGCCAGCAGCTCTGAGGGCGGGGCGGATACGCAGTATTTT	CASSSEGGADTQYF
NA	TRBV5-4	TRBJ1-2	few	TGTGCCAGCAGCCCCCCGGGAAGTGGGGTCTATGGCTACACCTTC	CASSPPGSGVYGYTF
NA	TRBV6-2/TRBV6-3	TRBJ2-4	NA	TGTGCCAGCAGTTTACCCAGGGCATCCAAAAACATTCAGTACTTC	CASSLPRASKNIQYF
TRBD2	TRBV6-1	TRBJ2-4	NA	TGTGCCAGCAGCCCACTAGCGGGGGGGCTAGTAGCCAAAAACATTCAGTACTTC	CASSPLAGGLVAKNIQYF
NA	TRBV12-3/TRBV12-4	TRBJ2-4	NA	TGTACCAGCAGTAGGACAATCGTTGGACTAAGAACAGGGCTCAAAAACATTCAGTACTTC	CTSSRTIVGLRTGLKNIQYF
NA	TRBV20-1	TRBJ2-5	NA	TGCAGTGCGATACTGGGCGGGGCGATCCAAGAGACCCAGTACTTC	CSAILGGAIQETQYF
TRBD2	TRBV15	TRBJ2-5	NA	TGTGCCACCAGCAGAGATGGGGGGACTAGACAAGAGACCCAGTACTTC	CATSRDGGTRQETQYF
NA	TRBV2	TRBJ1-4	NA	TGTGCCAGCAACAGGGCGCCTGCGCCCGAAAAACTGTTTTTT	CASNRAPAPEKLFF
NA	TRBV7-8	TRBJ2-7	few	TGTGCCAGCAGCGCTATGAATCGGACAGTCTCCGAGCAGTACTTC	CASSAMNRTVSEQYF
NA	TRBV12-3/TRBV12-4	TRBJ2-5	NA	TGTGCCAGCAGTTTAGTCTTGCGTAGTCCAGAGACCCAGTACTTC	CASSLVLRSPETQYF
TRBD2	TRBV7-9	TRBJ2-1	few	TGTGCCAGCAGCGGACTAGCGGGGGGGGACTACAATGAGCAGTTCTTC	CASSGLAGGDYNEQFF
NA	TRBV5-1	TRBJ1-5	NA	TGCGCCAGCAGCGTGGAACTTGCAGGGTTGGACAATCAGCCCCAGCATTTT	CASSVELAGLDNQPQHF
NA	TRBV6-6	TRBJ2-2	few	TGTGCCAGCAGCTACCGGGACACCACCGGGGAGCTGTTTTTT	CASSYRDTTGELFF
TRBD2	TRBV10-2	TRBJ2-1	few	TGCGCCAGCAAACGGACTAGCGGCCACAATGAGCAGTTCTTC	CASKRTSGHNEQFF
TRBD1	TRBV12-3/TRBV12-4	TRBJ2-3	NA	TGTGCCAGCCAGACAGGGACGGACATAGATACGCAGTATTTT	CASQTGTDIDTQYF
NA	TRBV20-1	TRBJ2-1	NA	TGCACCGCTCTGGGATTTTACAATGAGCAGTTCTTC	CTALGFYNEQFF
TRBD1	TRBV14	TRBJ1-6	NA	TGTGCCAGCAGCCAAGGGGGACAGGGTTCAGGCACCCTCCACTTT	CASSQGGQGSGTLHF
NA	TRBV30	TRBJ1-4	NA	TGTGCCTGGAGTGTACTCCCAGGGGATCGTGAAAAACTGTTTTTT	CAWSVLPGDREKLFF
TRBD2	TRBV9	TRBJ2-3	few	TGTGCCAGCAGCCGCCCGGGGGGGCAAGATACGCAGTATTTT	CASSRPGGQDTQYF
TRBD1	TRBV9	TRBJ2-1	few	TGTGCCAGCAGCGCAGACGGGACAGACTACAATGAGCAGTTCTTC	CASSADGTDYNEQFF
NA	TRBV7-9	TRBJ1-1	NA	TGTGCCAGCAGTCGAGGGACCATAGCTTTCTTT	CASSRGTIAFF
NA	TRBV12-3/TRBV12-4	TRBJ2-5	many	TGTGCCAGCAGCTTTGGGGGGAAGGAGACCCAGTACTTC	CASSFGGKETQYF